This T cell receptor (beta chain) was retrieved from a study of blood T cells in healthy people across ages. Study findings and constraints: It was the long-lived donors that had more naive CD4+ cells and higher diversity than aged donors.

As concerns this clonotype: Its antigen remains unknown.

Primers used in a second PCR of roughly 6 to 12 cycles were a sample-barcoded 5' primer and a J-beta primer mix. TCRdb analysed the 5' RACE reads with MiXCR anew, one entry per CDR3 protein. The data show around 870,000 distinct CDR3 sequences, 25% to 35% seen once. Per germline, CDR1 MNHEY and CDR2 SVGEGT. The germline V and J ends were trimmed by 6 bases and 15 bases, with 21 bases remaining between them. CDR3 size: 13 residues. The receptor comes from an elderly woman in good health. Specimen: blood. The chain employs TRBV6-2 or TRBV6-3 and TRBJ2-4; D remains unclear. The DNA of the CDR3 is TGTGCCAGCAGGACACATCGCCAAGAGACCCTGTACTTC. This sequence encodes CASRTHRQETLYF.